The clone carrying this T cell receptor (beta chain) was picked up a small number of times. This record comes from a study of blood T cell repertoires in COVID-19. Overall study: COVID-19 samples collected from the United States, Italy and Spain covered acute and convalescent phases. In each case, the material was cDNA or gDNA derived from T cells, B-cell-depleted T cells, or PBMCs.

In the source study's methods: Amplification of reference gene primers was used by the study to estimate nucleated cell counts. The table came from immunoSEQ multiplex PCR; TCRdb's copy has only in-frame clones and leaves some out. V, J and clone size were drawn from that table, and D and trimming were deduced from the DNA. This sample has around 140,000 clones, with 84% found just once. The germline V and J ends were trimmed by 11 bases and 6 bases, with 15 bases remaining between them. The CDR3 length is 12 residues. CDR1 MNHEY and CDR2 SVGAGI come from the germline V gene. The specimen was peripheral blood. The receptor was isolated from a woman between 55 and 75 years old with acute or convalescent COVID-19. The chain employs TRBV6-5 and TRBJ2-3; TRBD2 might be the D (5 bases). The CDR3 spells CAASGQTDTQYF. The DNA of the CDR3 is TGTGCCGCCAGCGGTCAGACGGATACGCAGTATTTT.